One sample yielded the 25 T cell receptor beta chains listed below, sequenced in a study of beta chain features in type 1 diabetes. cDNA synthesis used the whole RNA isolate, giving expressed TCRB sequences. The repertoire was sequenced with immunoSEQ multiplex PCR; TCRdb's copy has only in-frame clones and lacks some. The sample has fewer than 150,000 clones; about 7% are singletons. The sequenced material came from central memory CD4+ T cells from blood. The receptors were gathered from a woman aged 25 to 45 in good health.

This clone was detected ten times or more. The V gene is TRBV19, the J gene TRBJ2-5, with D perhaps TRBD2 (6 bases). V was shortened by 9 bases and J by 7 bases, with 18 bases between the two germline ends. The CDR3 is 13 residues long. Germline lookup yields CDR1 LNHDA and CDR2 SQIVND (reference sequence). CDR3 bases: TGTGCCAGCAGACCGGGGGAACGAGGGACCCAGTACTTC. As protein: CASRPGERGTQYF.

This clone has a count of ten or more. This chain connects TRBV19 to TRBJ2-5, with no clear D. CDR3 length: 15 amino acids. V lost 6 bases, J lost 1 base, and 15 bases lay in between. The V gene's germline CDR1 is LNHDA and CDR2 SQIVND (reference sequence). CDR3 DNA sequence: TGTGCCAGTAGCGCCGGGTCCCTAATCCAAGAGACCCAGTACTTC. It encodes CASSAGSLIQETQYF.

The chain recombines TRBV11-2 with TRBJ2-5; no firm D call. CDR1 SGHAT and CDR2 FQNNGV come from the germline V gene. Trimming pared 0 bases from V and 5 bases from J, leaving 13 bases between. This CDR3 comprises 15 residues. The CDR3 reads CASSLDVGSVETQYF. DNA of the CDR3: TGTGCCAGCAGCTTAGATGTCGGGTCGGTGGAGACCCAGTACTTC.

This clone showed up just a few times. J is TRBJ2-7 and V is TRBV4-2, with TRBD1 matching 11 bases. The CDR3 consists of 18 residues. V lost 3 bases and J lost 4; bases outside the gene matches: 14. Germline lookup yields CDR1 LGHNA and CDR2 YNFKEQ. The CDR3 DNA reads TGTGCCAGCAGCCACCCGACAGGAGGACAGGGGGCCTTTTACGAGCAGTACTTC. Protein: CASSHPTGGQGAFYEQYF.

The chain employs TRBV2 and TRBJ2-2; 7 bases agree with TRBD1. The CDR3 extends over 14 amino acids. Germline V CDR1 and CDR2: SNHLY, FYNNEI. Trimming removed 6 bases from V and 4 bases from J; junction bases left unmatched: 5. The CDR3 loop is CASSSRTGTGELFF. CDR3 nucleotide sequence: TGTGCCAGCAGCTCCCGGACAGGCACCGGGGAGCTGTTTTTT. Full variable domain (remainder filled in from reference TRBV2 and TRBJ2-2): EPEVTQTPSHQVTQMGQEVILRCVPISNHLYFYWYRQILGQKVEFLVSFYNNEISEKSEIFDDQFSVERPDGSNFTLKIRSTKLEDSAMYFCASSSRTGTGELFFGEGSRLTVL.

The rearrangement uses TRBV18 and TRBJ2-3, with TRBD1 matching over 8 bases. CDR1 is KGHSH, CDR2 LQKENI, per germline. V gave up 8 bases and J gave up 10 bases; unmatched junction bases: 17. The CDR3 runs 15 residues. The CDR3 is CASAGGQGALSSQYF. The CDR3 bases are TGTGCCAGCGCCGGCGGGCAGGGGGCCCTAAGTTCGCAGTATTTT.

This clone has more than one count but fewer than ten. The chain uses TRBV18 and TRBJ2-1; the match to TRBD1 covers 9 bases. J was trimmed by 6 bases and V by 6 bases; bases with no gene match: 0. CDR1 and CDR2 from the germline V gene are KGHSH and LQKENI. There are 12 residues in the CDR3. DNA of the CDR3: TGTGCCAGCTCGACAGGGGGCAATGAGCAGTTCTTC. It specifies CASSTGGNEQFF.

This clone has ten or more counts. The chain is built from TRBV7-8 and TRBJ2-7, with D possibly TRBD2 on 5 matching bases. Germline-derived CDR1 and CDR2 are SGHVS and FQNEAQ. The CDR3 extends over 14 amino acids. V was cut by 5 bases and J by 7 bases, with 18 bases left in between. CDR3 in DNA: TGTGCCAGCAGCCTGGTCCAGGACTTGCGAGAGCAGTACTTC. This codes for CASSLVQDLREQYF.

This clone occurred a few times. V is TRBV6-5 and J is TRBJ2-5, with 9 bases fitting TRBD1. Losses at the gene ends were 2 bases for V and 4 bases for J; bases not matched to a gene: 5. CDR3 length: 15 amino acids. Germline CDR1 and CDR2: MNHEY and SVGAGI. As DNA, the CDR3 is TGTGCCAGCAGTTACGGGACAGGGCGGGGAGAGACCCAGTACTTC. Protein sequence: CASSYGTGRGETQYF.

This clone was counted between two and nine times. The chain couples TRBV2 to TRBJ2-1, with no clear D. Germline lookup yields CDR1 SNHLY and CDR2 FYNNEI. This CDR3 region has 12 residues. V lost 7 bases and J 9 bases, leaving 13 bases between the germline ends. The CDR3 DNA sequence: TGTGCCAGCAAAGACGACTTGGGTGAGCAGTTCTTC. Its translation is CASKDDLGEQFF.

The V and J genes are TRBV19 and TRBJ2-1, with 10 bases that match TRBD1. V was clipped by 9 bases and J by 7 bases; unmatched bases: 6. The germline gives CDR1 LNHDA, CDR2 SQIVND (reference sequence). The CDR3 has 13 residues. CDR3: CASRQGAWNEQFF. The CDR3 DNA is TGTGCCAGCAGACAGGGGGCATGGAATGAGCAGTTCTTC.

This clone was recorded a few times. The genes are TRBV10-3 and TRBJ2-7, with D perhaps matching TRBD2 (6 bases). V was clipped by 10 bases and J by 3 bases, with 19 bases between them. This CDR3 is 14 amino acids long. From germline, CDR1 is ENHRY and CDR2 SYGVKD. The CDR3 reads CATYSGSILYEQYF. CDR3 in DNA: TGTGCCACATATAGCGGCTCGATCCTCTACGAGCAGTACTTC.

CDR3 sequence (DNA): TGTGCCAGCAGTGGTAGCAGTGTGACCTCCTACGAGCAGTACTTC. Encoded protein: CASSGSSVTSYEQYF. The rearrangement uses TRBV6-1 and TRBJ2-7; D remains unclear. Trimming left V 4 bases short and J 0 bases short, with 13 bases between. Looked up from germline, CDR1 is MNHNS and CDR2 is SASEGT. The CDR3 loop spans 15 amino acids.

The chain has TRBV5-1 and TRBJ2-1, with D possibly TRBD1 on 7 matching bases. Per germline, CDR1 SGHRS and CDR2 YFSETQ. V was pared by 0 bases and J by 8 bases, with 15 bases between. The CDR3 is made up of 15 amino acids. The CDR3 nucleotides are TGCGCCAGCAGCTTGGGGAGGGGGCGGGAAGATGAGCAGTTCTTC. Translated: CASSLGRGREDEQFF.

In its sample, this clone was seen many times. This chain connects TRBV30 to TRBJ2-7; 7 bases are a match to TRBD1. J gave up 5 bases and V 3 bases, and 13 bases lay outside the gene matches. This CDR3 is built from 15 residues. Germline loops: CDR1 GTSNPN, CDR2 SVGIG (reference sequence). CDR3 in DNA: TGTGCCTGGAGCATGAAGACTACAGGGGCCCACGAGCAGTACTTC. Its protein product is CAWSMKTTGAHEQYF.

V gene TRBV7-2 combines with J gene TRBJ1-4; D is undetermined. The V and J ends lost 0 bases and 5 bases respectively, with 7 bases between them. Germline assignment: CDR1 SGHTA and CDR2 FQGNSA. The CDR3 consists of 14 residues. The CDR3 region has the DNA TGTGCCAGCAGCTTAGCAGCCCTGAATGAAAAACTGTTTTTT. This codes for CASSLAALNEKLFF.

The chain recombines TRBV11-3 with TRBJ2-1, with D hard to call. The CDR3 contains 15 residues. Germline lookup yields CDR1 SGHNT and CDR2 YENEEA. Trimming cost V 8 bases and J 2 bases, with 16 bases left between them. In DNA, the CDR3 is TGTGCCAGCGGCCCCGGCCGAGCGCCCTACAATGAGCAGTTCTTC. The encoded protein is CASGPGRAPYNEQFF.

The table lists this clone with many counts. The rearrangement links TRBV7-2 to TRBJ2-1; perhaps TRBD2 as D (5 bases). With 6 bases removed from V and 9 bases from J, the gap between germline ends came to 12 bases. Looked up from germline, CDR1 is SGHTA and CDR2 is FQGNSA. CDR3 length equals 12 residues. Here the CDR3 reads CASSTRYGEQFF. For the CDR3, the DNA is TGTGCCAGCAGTACTAGATACGGTGAGCAGTTCTTC.

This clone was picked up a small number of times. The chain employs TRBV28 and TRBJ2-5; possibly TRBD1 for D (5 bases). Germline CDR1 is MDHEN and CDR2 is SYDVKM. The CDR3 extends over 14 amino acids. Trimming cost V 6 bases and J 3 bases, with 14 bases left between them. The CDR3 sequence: CASSRPQGKETQYF. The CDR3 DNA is TGTGCCAGCAGCCGGCCCCAGGGCAAAGAGACCCAGTACTTC.

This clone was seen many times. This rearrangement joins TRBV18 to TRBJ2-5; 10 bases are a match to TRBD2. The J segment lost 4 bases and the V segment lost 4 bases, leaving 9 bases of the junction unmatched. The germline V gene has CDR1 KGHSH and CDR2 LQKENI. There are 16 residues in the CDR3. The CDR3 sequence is CASSRSSGSLGETQYF. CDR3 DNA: TGTGCCAGCTCACGCTCTAGCGGGAGCCTTGGAGAGACCCAGTACTTC.

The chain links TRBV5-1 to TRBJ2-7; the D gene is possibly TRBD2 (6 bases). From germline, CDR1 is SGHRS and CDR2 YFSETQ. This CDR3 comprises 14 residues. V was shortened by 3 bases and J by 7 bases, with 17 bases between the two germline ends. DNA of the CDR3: TGCGCCAGCAGCTGGGGGGAGTTAGGGCTAGAGCAGTACTTC. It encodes CASSWGELGLEQYF. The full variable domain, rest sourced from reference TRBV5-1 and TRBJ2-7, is KAGVTQTPRYLIKTRGQQVTLSCSPISGHRSVSWYQQTPGQGLQFLFEYFSETQRNKGNFPGRFSGRQFSNSRSEMNVSTLELGDSALYLCASSWGELGLEQYFGPGTRLTVT.

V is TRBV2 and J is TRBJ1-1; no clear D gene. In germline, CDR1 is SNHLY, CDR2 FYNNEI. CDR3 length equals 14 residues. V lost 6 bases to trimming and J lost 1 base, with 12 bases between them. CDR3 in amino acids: CASRADPGNTEAFF. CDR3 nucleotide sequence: TGTGCCAGCAGAGCCGATCCCGGGAACACTGAAGCTTTCTTT.

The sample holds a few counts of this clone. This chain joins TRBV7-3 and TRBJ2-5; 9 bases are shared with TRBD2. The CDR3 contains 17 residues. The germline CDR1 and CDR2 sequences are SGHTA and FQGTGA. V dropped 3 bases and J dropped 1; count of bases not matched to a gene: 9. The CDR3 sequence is CASSLIRLADSQETQYF. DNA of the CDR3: TGTGCCAGCAGCTTGATTCGACTAGCGGACAGCCAAGAGACCCAGTACTTC.

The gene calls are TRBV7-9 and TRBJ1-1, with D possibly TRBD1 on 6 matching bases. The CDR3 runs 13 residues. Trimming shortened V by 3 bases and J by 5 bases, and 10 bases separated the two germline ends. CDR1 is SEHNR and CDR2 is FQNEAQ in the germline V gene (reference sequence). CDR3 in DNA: TGTGCCAGCAGCTTCGAGACAGGTACTGAAGCTTTCTTT. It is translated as CASSFETGTEAFF.

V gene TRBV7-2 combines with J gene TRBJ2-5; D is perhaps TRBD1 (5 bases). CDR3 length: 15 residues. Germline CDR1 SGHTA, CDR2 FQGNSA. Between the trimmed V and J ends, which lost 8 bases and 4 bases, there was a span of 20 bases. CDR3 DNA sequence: TGTGCCAGCCATCAATCGACAGCCGTTCGAGAGACCCAGTACTTC. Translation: CASHQSTAVRETQYF.